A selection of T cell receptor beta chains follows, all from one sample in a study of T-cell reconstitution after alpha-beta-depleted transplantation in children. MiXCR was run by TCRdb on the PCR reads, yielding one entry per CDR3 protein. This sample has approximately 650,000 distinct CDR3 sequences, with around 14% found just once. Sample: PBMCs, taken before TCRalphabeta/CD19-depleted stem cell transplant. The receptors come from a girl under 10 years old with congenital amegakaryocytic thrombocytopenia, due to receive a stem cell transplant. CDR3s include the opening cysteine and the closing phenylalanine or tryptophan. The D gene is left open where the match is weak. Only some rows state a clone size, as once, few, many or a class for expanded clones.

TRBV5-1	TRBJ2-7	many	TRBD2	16	TGCGCCAGCAGCCATCCCGGAGCGGGAGGGGCCTACGAGCAGTACTTC	CASSHPGAGGAYEQYF
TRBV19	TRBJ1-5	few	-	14	TGTGCCAGTAGTCAGGGAGGAAGGGCTCAGCCCCAGCATTTT	CASSQGGRAQPQHF
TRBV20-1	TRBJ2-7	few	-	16	TGCAGTGCCCAACTACCCGCCTTATCAAGCTCCTACGAGCAGTACTTC	CSAQLPALSSSYEQYF
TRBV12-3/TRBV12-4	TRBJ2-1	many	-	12	TGTGCCAGCAGTTTCCTTACGGGTGAGCAGTTCTTC	CASSFLTGEQFF
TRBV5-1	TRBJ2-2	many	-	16	TGCGCCAGCAGCCCTTGGGGGGACCTGAACACCGGGGAGCTGTTTTTT	CASSPWGDLNTGELFF
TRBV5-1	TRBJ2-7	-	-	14	TGCGCCAGCAGCTTGTTGAAGGACTCCTACGAGCAGTACTTC	CASSLLKDSYEQYF
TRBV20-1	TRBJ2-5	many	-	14	TGCAGTGCTAGAGATCCCTGGGGCCAAGAGACCCAGTACTTC	CSARDPWGQETQYF
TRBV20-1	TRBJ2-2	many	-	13	TGCAGTGCTAGTCCCCAGGGTGGCGGGGAGCTGTTTTTT	CSASPQGGGELFF
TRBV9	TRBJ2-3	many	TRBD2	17	TGTGCCAGCAGCGACCAAACTAGCGGGAGGACCCCAGAGGGGCAGTATTTT	CASSDQTSGRTPEGQYF
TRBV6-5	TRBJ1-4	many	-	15	TGTGCCAGCAGTTACTCAGGGGGAGGGAATGAAAAACTGTTTTTT	CASSYSGGGNEKLFF
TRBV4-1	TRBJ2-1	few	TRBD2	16	TGCGCCAGCAGCCAAGGATCGGGAGGGGCTGTAGATGAGCAGTTCTTC	CASSQGSGGAVDEQFF
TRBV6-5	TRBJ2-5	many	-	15	TGTGCCAGCAGTTACTCGAGAGGGGATATGGAGACCCAGTACTTC	CASSYSRGDMETQYF